This T cell receptor beta chain was identified during a study of blood T cell repertoires in COVID-19. About the research overall: Some COVID-19 samples were acute and others convalescent; all came from the United States, Italy and Spain. Sources were T cells, B-cell-depleted T cells, or PBMCs; the material itself was cDNA or gDNA.

Seattle researchers signed up patients amid active infection and tracked them longitudinally. Authors' methods: Nucleated cell counts were estimated from reference gene primer amplification. Generated by immunoSEQ multiplex PCR, the TCRdb table keeps only in-frame clones and is missing some. That table gives V, J and clone size, and the DNA gave D and trimming. The data contain 150,000 to 200,000 clones, roughly 80% of them singletons. Germline V gives CDR1 MDHEN, CDR2 SYDVKM. The CDR3 is 14 amino acids. Trimming removed 6 bases from V and 9 bases from J; junction bases left unmatched: 10. Sample: peripheral blood. The chain couples TRBV28 to TRBJ1-2, with 10 bases that match TRBD1. This TCR was sampled from a woman aged 40 to 49 with COVID-19, enrolled during active disease. The CDR3 region has the DNA TGTGCCAGCAGACCGATGACAGGGGGCCTAAGCTACACCTTC. This codes for CASRPMTGGLSYTF.